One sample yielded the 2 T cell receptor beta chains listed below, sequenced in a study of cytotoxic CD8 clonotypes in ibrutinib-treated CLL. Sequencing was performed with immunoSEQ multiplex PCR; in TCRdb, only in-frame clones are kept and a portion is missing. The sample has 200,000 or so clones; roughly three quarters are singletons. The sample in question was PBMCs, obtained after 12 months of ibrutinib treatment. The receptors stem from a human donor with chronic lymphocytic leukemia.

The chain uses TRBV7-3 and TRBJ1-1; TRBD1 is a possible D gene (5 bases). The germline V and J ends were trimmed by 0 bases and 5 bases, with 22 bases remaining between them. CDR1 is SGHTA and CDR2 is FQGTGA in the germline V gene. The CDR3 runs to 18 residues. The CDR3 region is CASSLTGGEGTQRTEAFF. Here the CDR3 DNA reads TGTGCCAGCAGCTTAACTGGGGGAGAAGGGACCCAGAGGACTGAAGCTTTCTTT. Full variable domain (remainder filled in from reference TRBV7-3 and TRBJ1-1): GAGVSQTPSNKVTEKGKYVELRCDPISGHTALYWYRQSLGQGPEFLIYFQGTGAADDSGLPNDRFFAVRPEGSVSTLKIQRTERGDSAVYLCASSLTGGEGTQRTEAFFGQGTRLTVV.

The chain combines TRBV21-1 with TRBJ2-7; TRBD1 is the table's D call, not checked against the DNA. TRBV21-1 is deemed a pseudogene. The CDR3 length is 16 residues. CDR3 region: CASSKVFRTTAYEQYF. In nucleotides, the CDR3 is TGTGCCAGCAGCAAAGTATTCAGGACGACAGCCTACGAGCAGTACTTC.